One sample yielded the 19 T cell receptor beta chains listed below, sequenced in a study of regulatory T cells in long-lasting Graves disease. According to the study, TCR beta libraries were built with iRepertoire HTBI primers and CDR3-region Arm-PCR. MiXCR, applied by TCRdb to the multiplex PCR reads, yields one record per CDR3 protein. Among about half a million distinct CDR3 sequences, more than 10% were seen once, and the ten largest hold roughly 9.3%. Specified time point: newly diagnosed GD, antithyroid drugs for less than 3 months. PBMC RNA was the source of the TCR library. This same sample was also taken into another study, of T cells in Graves' hyperthyroidism and ophthalmopathy.

Sequenced here: peripheral blood mononuclear cells (PBMCs), sampled at new diagnosis, from a patient treated with antithyroid drugs. Every receptor here comes from a woman aged 30 to 39 with Graves disease.

The chain uses TRBV18 and TRBJ2-3; tentatively, D is TRBD1 or TRBD2 (5 bases each). Germline-derived CDR1 and CDR2 are KGHSH and LQKENI. V lost 8 bases to trimming and J lost 2 bases, with 14 bases between them. CDR3 length: 14 amino acids. CDR3 in DNA: TGTGCCAGCCCAGCAGGGAGCTCCACAGATACGCAGTATTTT. Its protein product is CASPAGSSTDTQYF.

This clonotype was seen at least ten times. Germline is not matched at one junction end, which may reflect a read error. V gene TRBV3-1 combines with J gene TRBJ1-5; D gene ambiguous. The CDR3 extends over 13 amino acids. Per the germline V gene, CDR1 is LGHDT and CDR2 is YNNKEL (reference sequence). The CDR3 DNA reads as TGCGCCAGCAGCCTTTTAGAGGGTGGGCCCCAGCATTTT. This codes for CASSLLEGGPQHF.

This chain connects TRBV2 to TRBJ2-1; D is unclear. V lost 10 bases and J 3 bases, leaving 10 bases between the germline ends. Germline lookup yields CDR1 SNHLY and CDR2 FYNNEI. This CDR3 is built from 12 residues. For the CDR3, the DNA is TGTGCCACCCAGTCGTTCTACAATGAGCAGTTCTTC. Translating gives CATQSFYNEQFF.

This chain joins TRBV18 and TRBJ2-6, with 7 bases lining up with TRBD2. The CDR3 is 15 residues long. Germline assignment: CDR1 KGHSH and CDR2 LQKENI. Germline trimming cut 2 bases from V and 2 bases from J; bases unmatched to any gene: 0. The CDR3 sequence: CASSPGRAGANVLTF. CDR3 sequence (DNA): TGTGCCAGCTCACCAGGGAGGGCTGGGGCCAACGTCCTGACTTTC.

This clonotype appeared many times. The J gene is TRBJ2-7, the V gene TRBV7-8; D perhaps matches TRBD2 (5 bases). V was pared by 2 bases and J by 0 bases, with 17 bases between. This CDR3 region has 17 residues. Germline CDR1 reads SGHVS; CDR2 reads FQNEAQ. This CDR3 reads CASSLSGRPYSSYEQYF. DNA for the CDR3: TGTGCCAGCAGCTTAAGCGGCAGACCATACAGCTCCTACGAGCAGTACTTC.

This clonotype occurred many times. The chain joins TRBV19 to TRBJ1-5; 8 positions match TRBD1. CDR3 length equals 16 residues. Germline V gene sequence: CDR1 LNHDA, CDR2 SQIVND (reference sequence). With V trimmed by 5 bases and J by 7 bases, 13 bases remained unmatched. Here the CDR3 DNA reads TGTGCCAGTAGTCCCACCGGACAGGGTAGCCGCCAGCCCCAGCATTTT. Its translation: CASSPTGQGSRQPQHF.

Ten or more counts support this clonotype. The chain carries TRBV6-5 and TRBJ1-2; D is undetermined. V dropped 0 bases and J dropped 6 bases, with 11 bases sitting between them. Germline CDR1 MNHEY, CDR2 SVGAGI. This CDR3 is built from 14 residues. CDR3 amino acids: CASSYSSTTHGYTF. The DNA for the CDR3 is TGTGCCAGCAGTTACTCGTCGACAACACATGGCTACACCTTC.

The rearrangement uses TRBV28 and TRBJ1-2; D is perhaps TRBD1 (5 bases). Germline CDR1 MDHEN, CDR2 SYDVKM. The CDR3 consists of 11 residues. Trimming took 8 bases from V and 7 from J, leaving 11 bases between them. The CDR3 bases are TGTGCCAGCGGACTGGGGGGTGGCTACACCTTC. This gives the protein CASGLGGGYTF.

This clonotype has only a few counts. The chain is built from TRBV18 and TRBJ2-2; D may be TRBD1 (6 bases). The CDR3 has 15 amino acids. Trimming removed 3 bases at V and 4 bases at J, with 12 bases between. CDR1 and CDR2 from the germline V gene are KGHSH and LQKENI. CDR3 nucleotide sequence: TGTGCCAGCTCACCGCGACAGGATTCCACCGGGGAGCTGTTTTTT. Protein product: CASSPRQDSTGELFF.

The sample holds many counts of this clonotype. The chain couples TRBV20-1 to TRBJ2-1, with TRBD2 matching 8 bases. The CDR3 extends over 14 amino acids. V was clipped by 1 base and J by 1 base; unmatched bases: 0. Per the germline V gene, CDR1 is DFQATT and CDR2 is SNEGSKA (reference sequence). For the CDR3, the DNA is TGCAGTGCTAGAGCGGGAGGGTCCTACAATGAGCAGTTCTTC. Its protein is CSARAGGSYNEQFF.

This clonotype was seen repeatedly, ten times or more. J is TRBJ1-1 and V is TRBV20-1; D gene ambiguous. This CDR3 contains 14 residues. Trimming removed 3 bases from V and 4 bases from J, with 15 bases in between. Germline CDR1 is DFQATT and CDR2 is SNEGSKA (reference sequence). In DNA, the CDR3 is TGCAGTGCTAGTCCATCGGGAATTGGCACTGAAGCTTTCTTT. Translation gives CSASPSGIGTEAFF.

This clonotype was found many times. The chain uses TRBV20-1 and TRBJ2-5; D is unresolved. The tail of the sequence fits TRBJ2-1 better, so the J call may be wrong. The germline V gene encodes CDR1 DFQATT and CDR2 SNEGSKA (reference sequence). This CDR3 contains 11 residues. In nucleotides, the CDR3 is TGCAGTGCTTCCGTCCATAATGAGCAGTTCTTC. It translates to CSASVHNEQFF.

The CDR3 nucleotides are TGTGCCAGCACCACACCCTGGGCGGGCGCCGGGGAGCTGTTTTTT. Encoded protein: CASTTPWAGAGELFF. The chain couples TRBV6-1 to TRBJ2-2; a weak D match, TRBD2 (5 bases). The V end was cut by 7 bases, the J end by 6 bases, with 18 bases between. The CDR3 length is 15 residues. Looked up from germline, CDR1 is MNHNS and CDR2 is SASEGT.

The rearrangement joins TRBV2 to TRBJ1-1, with 9 positions matching TRBD1. Unmatched junction bases numbered 16, after V lost 6 bases and J lost 8 bases. Germline V gene data show CDR1 as SNHLY and CDR2 as FYNNEI. The CDR3 loop spans 16 amino acids. The CDR3 region is CASSLLSGTGFVEAFF. Here the CDR3 DNA reads TGTGCCAGCAGCCTCCTATCCGGGACAGGGTTCGTAGAAGCTTTCTTT.

This clonotype was counted ten times or more. The chain links TRBV7-3 to TRBJ2-7, with a tentative D call TRBD1 (6 bases). Germline V gene sequence: CDR1 SGHTA, CDR2 FQGTGA. There are 15 residues in the CDR3. Trimming left V 6 bases short and J 5 bases short, with 20 bases between. The CDR3 region is CASSLTGRLVHEQYF. The CDR3 DNA reads as TGTGCCAGCAGTCTGACAGGCCGCCTAGTCCACGAGCAGTACTTC.

This chain connects TRBV2 to TRBJ1-5, with 8 bases that match TRBD1. CDR1 and CDR2 (germline): SNHLY, FYNNEI. Trimming cost V 6 bases and J 7 bases; bases outside gene matches: 2. The CDR3 spans 12 residues. In DNA, the CDR3 is TGTGCCAGCAGATACAGGGGGCAGCCCCAGCATTTT. This codes for CASRYRGQPQHF.

This clonotype occurred many times. The CDR3 protein is CASSLQVSTNTDTQYF. The CDR3, as DNA: TGTGCCAGCAGTTTACAGGTCTCCACGAACACAGATACGCAGTATTTT. This sequence joins TRBV28 and TRBJ2-3, with D hard to call. The germline V gene encodes CDR1 MDHEN and CDR2 SYDVKM. Trimming removed 2 bases from V and 2 bases from J, with 14 bases in between. The CDR3 runs to 16 residues.

This clonotype was observed many times. The rearrangement joins TRBV12-3 or TRBV12-4 to TRBJ2-7, with TRBD2 identical over 14 bases. V lost 2 bases, J lost 6 bases, and 9 bases stayed unmatched. CDR3 length equals 17 residues. Here the CDR3 DNA reads TGTGCCAGCAGTTTATCCGGGACTAGCGGGAGACAAGTCGAGCAGTACTTC. The encoded protein is CASSLSGTSGRQVEQYF.

This clonotype occurred once. This chain uses TRBV20-1 with TRBJ2-1; TRBD2 aligns across 13 bases. This CDR3 spans 17 amino acids. Trimming removed 5 bases from V and 5 bases from J; junction bases left unmatched: 12. Germline lookup yields CDR1 DFQATT and CDR2 SNEGSKA (reference sequence). The CDR3 sequence: CSARWTSGGPYHNEQFF. In nucleotides, the CDR3 is TGCAGTGCTCGTTGGACTAGCGGGGGCCCCTATCACAATGAGCAGTTCTTC.